The T cell receptor (beta chain) described here comes from a study of blood T cells in healthy people across ages (dated by TCRdb to between 2014 and 2017). General notes on the study: Template switching captured roughly one uniquely barcoded TCR beta cDNA molecule per two T cells in model experiments. Using deep sequencing normalized with unique cDNA molecular identifiers, the study measured how TCR beta repertoire diversity changes with age. The donors were divided into four age groups: young (average approximately 15 years), middle-aged (roughly 42), aged (about 60) and long-lived (more than 75). Donors of different ages were randomly distributed across sequencing lanes to avoid experimental bias. Two additional independent replicas of 1 million unique cDNA reads from the same blood draw were analyzed for two donors (one aged 18 to 30 and one aged 80 or older).

Library generation was performed with 5' RACE. This sample was sequenced with an Illumina HiSeq 2500. The second PCR ran for about 6 to 12 cycles and used a J-beta primer mix along with a sample-barcoded 5' primer. A template-switch 5' adaptor carrying 12 random nucleotides introduced a unique molecular identifier onto each TCR beta cDNA molecule. At least 2.5 million CDR3-containing paired-end reads were obtained from each sample. First-strand cDNA was synthesized from all RNA with the Mint cDNA synthesis kit, primed by a TRBC-specific oligonucleotide. All cDNA was treated with uracil-DNA glycosylase and then went through a first 18-cycle PCR with the universal primers M1SS and BC2_uni_R. In the authors' own workflow: For normalization, 1 million high-quality reads, each with a distinct molecular identifier, were randomly selected from each sample. Reads sharing molecular identifiers were discarded rather than binned into consensus sequences. MiTCR, with a Q25 quality threshold and the strictest error-elimination algorithm, was used for CDR3 identification, clonotype clustering and error correction. A nonparametric unseen species model with Euler transformation was used to estimate lower-bound total TCR beta diversity. TCRdb reanalyzed the raw reads on its own, using fastp at Q25 for trimming and MiXCR for clone calling, and kept in-frame beta chains. CDR3 protein sequences are deduplicated, and each keeps its most common genes and DNA. The V and J calls shown here were made by TCRdb, not taken from the authors' results. The sample contains hundreds of thousands of distinct CDR3 sequences, around 43% of them found a single time. Roughly a fifth of the sample goes to the ten largest clones.

Study-wide conclusions, independent of this receptor: Donor CMV infection status was unknown, potentially confounding age-related changes in expanded clonotypes. As age increased, observed TCR beta diversity per million T cells dropped in a roughly linear way, and a significant reduction was already evident by age around 41. Compared with the aged group, the long-lived group had more naive CD4+ T cells, fewer expanded clones and increased TCR diversity, suggesting age selection. Total diversity estimates from one million sequenced T cells were considered lower bounds and underestimates. Bulk unsorted PBMC profiling prevented conclusive comparison of naive and antigen-experienced compartments. There was a strong correlation between observed TCR beta diversity and the percentage of naive T cells measured by flow cytometry.

From a lookup of the germline V gene, CDR1 and CDR2 are SGHDT and YYEEEE. Deletion took 6 bases off V and 2 bases off J, with a span of 15 bases between the germline ends. Measured from the cysteine to the phenylalanine, the CDR3 is 15 residues long. Only the CDR3 DNA is retained, 45 bases long and in frame from the first base. This clonotype was seen only a few times. Its antigen has not been determined. It has no much larger one-base neighbor in the sample; base qualities were not kept. The approximately 41 donors, aged about 6 to 95 years, were systemically healthy Caucasian individuals from Russia. Around 10 milliliters of peripheral blood were drawn from each donor into EDTA-treated Vacutainer tubes. PBMCs were isolated by Ficoll-Paque density-gradient centrifugation, with at least 6 million obtained per sample. Trizol reagent was used to extract total RNA from PBMCs, with at least 6 micrograms per sample. For every donor, an aliquot of PBMCs went through flow cytometry to measure the percentages of naive CD45RAhigh/CD27high T cells.

The chain joins TRBV5-6 to TRBJ2-1, with the identity of the D gene unclear. The TCR originated in a man aged 55-75 years in good health. The sequencing sample was made of blood. The sequenced DNA is TGTGCCAGCATGGGGTTGAAGGGCACCTACAATGAGCAGTTCTTC. Translated, this gives CASMGLKGTYNEQFF.